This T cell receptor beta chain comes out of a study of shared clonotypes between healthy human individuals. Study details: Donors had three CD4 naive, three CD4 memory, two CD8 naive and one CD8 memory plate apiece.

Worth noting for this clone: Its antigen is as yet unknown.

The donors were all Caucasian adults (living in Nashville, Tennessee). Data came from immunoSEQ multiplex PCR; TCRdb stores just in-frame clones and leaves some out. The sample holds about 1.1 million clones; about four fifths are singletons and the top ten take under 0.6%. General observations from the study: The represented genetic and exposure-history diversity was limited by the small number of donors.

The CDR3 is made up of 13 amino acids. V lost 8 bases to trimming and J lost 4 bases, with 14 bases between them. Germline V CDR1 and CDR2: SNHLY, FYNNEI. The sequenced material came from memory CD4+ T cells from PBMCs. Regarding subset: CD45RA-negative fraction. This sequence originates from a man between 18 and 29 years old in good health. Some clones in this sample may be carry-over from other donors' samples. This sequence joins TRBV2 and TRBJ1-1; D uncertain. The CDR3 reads CASVGTEGTEAFF. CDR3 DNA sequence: TGTGCCAGCGTGGGCACCGAGGGCACTGAAGCTTTCTTT.